This TCR beta chain was retrieved from a study of blood T cell repertoires in COVID-19. Looking at the study overall: Sites across the United States, Italy and Spain contributed samples from acute and convalescent COVID-19. PBMCs, B-cell-depleted T cells, or T cells provided the cDNA or gDNA that made up the material.

The CDR3 has 14 amino acids. The ends were cut back, 0 bases at V and 5 bases at J, with 11 bases in the middle. CDR1 SGHNT and CDR2 YYREEE come from the germline V gene (reference sequence). In the original processing: Nucleated cell counts were estimated from reference gene primer amplification. Data came from immunoSEQ multiplex PCR; TCRdb stores just in-frame clones and leaves some out. V and J calls plus clone size are reproduced from that table; the DNA served to infer D and trimming. The data show a few hundred thousand clones, 70% to 90% seen once. Sequenced: peripheral blood. The clonotype originates from a young woman who had recovered from COVID-19. The chain carries TRBV5-4 and TRBJ2-5; maybe TRBD1 (5 bases). The CDR3 region is CASSLGDREETQYF. For the CDR3, the DNA is TGTGCCAGCAGCTTGGGAGACAGAGAGGAGACCCAGTACTTC.